This entry lists 6 T cell receptor beta chains sequenced from one sample in a study of CD8 T cells in Susac syndrome. cDNA came from about 0.5 to 1 ug RNA primed by random hexamers. TCRdb itself ran the immunoSEQ multiplex PCR reads through MiXCR, one entry per CDR3 protein. The table records about 180,000 distinct CDR3 sequences, roughly 96% of them present only once. The sequenced sample was CD8+ T cells from PBMCs. The receptors originated from a human donor with multiple sclerosis.

V and J are TRBV19 and TRBJ2-5; 12 bases fit TRBD2. V shed 5 bases and J 5 bases; nucleotides not matched to a gene: 15. The CDR3 sequence is 18 residues long. Germline V gene sequence: CDR1 LNHDA, CDR2 SQIVND (reference sequence). CDR3 sequence reads: CASSSARLAGEGLETQYF. The CDR3 region has the DNA TGTGCCAGTAGTTCAGCCAGACTAGCGGGAGAAGGGTTGGAGACCCAGTACTTC.

The V gene is TRBV6-1, the J gene TRBJ2-7, with D hard to call. The germline V gene encodes CDR1 MNHNS and CDR2 SASEGT. The V gene lost 7 bases and the J gene lost 1 base, with 14 bases spanning the gap. The CDR3 totals 14 residues. The CDR3 is CASNKQLPSYEQYF. In nucleotides, the CDR3 is TGTGCCAGCAATAAACAGCTCCCATCCTACGAGCAGTACTTC.

V and J are TRBV30 and TRBJ2-5; TRBD1 agrees at 10 bases. J lost 4 bases, V lost 3 bases, and 17 bases had no gene match. The CDR3 runs 18 residues. Germline values: CDR1 GTSNPN, CDR2 SVGIG (reference sequence). The CDR3 DNA follows: TGTGCCTGGAGGGCCCGGTCGTGGGACAGGGGTTTTGGAGAGACCCAGTACTTC. Its translation: CAWRARSWDRGFGETQYF.

The chain has TRBV10-3 and TRBJ1-5; D is perhaps TRBD1 (5 bases). Germline V gives CDR1 ENHRY, CDR2 SYGVKD. This CDR3 contains 16 residues. V lost 2 bases, J lost 0 bases, and 11 bases lay in between. The CDR3, as DNA: TGTGCCATCAGTGAGATGGTGGGGACTAGCAATCAGCCCCAGCATTTT. As protein: CAISEMVGTSNQPQHF.

This clonotype was detected once. The rearrangement links TRBV4-1 to TRBJ2-1; 8 bases are shared with TRBD2. In germline, CDR1 is MGHRA, CDR2 YSYEKL. V was pared by 3 bases and J by 4 bases, with 2 bases of the junction left unmatched. The CDR3 totals 14 residues. The CDR3 region has the DNA TGCGCCAGCAGCCACGGCGGGGGGTACAATGAGCAGTTCTTC. It specifies CASSHGGGYNEQFF.

The chain combines TRBV13 with TRBJ2-7; TRBD1 agrees at 8 bases. This CDR3 has 16 residues. Germline CDR1 is PRHDT and CDR2 is FYEKMQ (reference sequence). The junction had 17 bases not matched to a gene; V was cut back by 7 bases and J by 6 bases. CDR3 amino acids: CASKSLRTGTGPEQYF. CDR3 coding DNA: TGTGCCAGCAAATCTTTAAGGACAGGGACGGGCCCCGAGCAGTACTTC. The whole variable domain, remainder taken from reference TRBV13 and TRBJ2-7, is AAGVIQSPRHLIKEKRETATLKCYPIPRHDTVYWYQQGPGQDPQFLISFYEKMQSDKGSIPDRFSAQQFSDYHSELNMSSLELGDSALYFCASKSLRTGTGPEQYFGPGTRLTVT.